These 18 T cell receptor beta chains were all obtained from the same sample, sequenced in a study of control samples from healthy donors and cancer patients. TCRdb's copy holds only in-frame clones and misses some; the assay was immunoSEQ multiplex PCR. The sample carries 25,000 to 30,000 clones, approximately 87% recorded once. Sequenced material: PBMCs. These receptors all stem from a woman aged 40 to 50 with lung cancer.

The chain links TRBV20-1 to TRBJ2-3; TRBD1 might be the D (6 bases). The CDR3 has 9 amino acids. CDR1 is DFQATT and CDR2 is SNEGSKA in the germline V gene (reference sequence). Between the trimmed V and J ends, which lost 6 bases and 14 bases, there was a span of 12 bases. CDR3 residues: CSAPGTWYF. The CDR3 DNA sequence: TGCAGTGCCCCCGGGACATGGTATTTT.

This chain connects TRBV6-2 or TRBV6-3 to TRBJ2-3; 9 nucleotides align to TRBD2. The CDR3 totals 17 residues. The J segment lost 2 bases and the V segment lost 4 bases, leaving 10 bases of the junction unmatched. CDR1 is MNHEY and CDR2 is SVGEGT in the germline V gene. CDR3 protein: CASSSGTSWGHTDTQYF. The CDR3 region has the DNA TGTGCCAGCAGTTCAGGGACTAGCTGGGGCCACACAGATACGCAGTATTTT.

This clone came up a few times. V gene TRBV5-1 combines with J gene TRBJ2-3; 14 positions agree with TRBD2. Looked up from germline, CDR1 is SGHRS and CDR2 is YFSETQ. Trimming at V came to 7 bases and at J to 6 bases, leaving 10 bases not matched to a gene. This CDR3 comprises 16 residues. CDR3 amino acids: CASGRRLAGGPDTQYF. As DNA, the CDR3 is TGCGCCAGCGGACGCCGACTAGCGGGGGGGCCCGATACGCAGTATTTT.

The chain carries TRBV7-2 and TRBJ2-3; TRBD2 matches 8 bases. There are 15 residues in the CDR3. Losses at the gene ends were 4 bases for V and 0 bases for J; bases not matched to a gene: 3. Germline CDR1 SGHTA, CDR2 FQGNSA. DNA for the CDR3: TGTGCCAGCAGCTGGGCTAGCGGGAGCACAGATACGCAGTATTTT. Its translation is CASSWASGSTDTQYF.

The rearrangement links TRBV12-3 or TRBV12-4 to TRBJ2-2, with D hard to call. This CDR3 is 13 amino acids long. Trimming removed 11 bases at V and 1 base at J, with 11 bases between. CDR3 residues: CASREKNTGELFF. DNA for the CDR3: TGTGCCTCCCGAGAGAAGAACACCGGGGAGCTGTTTTTT.

The rearrangement joins TRBV25-1 to TRBJ2-7, with 8 bases identical to TRBD2. With V trimmed by 8 bases and J by 6 bases, 12 bases remained unmatched. The CDR3 is 14 residues long. CDR1 is MGHDK and CDR2 is SYGVNS in the germline V gene. For the CDR3, the DNA is TGTGCCAGCGGCGGGGGGTTTGGATGGGGCGAGCAGTACTTC. Translation gives CASGGGFGWGEQYF.

This clone was found once. The gene calls are TRBV3-1 (or the pseudogene TRBV3-2) and TRBJ2-4; TRBD1 aligns across 8 bases. With 2 bases clipped from V and 9 bases from J, the junction kept 18 bases outside the gene matches. CDR3 size: 18 residues. CDR1 is LGHDT and CDR2 is YNNKEL in the germline V gene (reference sequence). The CDR3 reads CASSQSGTGVTYGVIQYF. As DNA, the CDR3 is TGTGCCAGCAGCCAATCCGGGACAGGAGTGACTTACGGAGTCATTCAGTACTTC.

V is TRBV7-2 and J is TRBJ1-2, with TRBD1 as a possible D gene (5 bases). V was trimmed by 4 bases and J by 8 bases, leaving 8 bases between them. Germline CDR1 and CDR2: SGHTA and FQGNSA. This CDR3 contains 11 residues. The CDR3 nucleotides are TGTGCCAGCAGCTCACGGGACGGCTACACCTTC. Translation: CASSSRDGYTF.

This sequence joins TRBV18 and TRBJ2-2; perhaps TRBD1 as D (5 bases). Looked up from germline, CDR1 is KGHSH and CDR2 is LQKENI. V lost 3 bases and J lost 6, with 11 bases in between. The CDR3 spans 14 residues. CDR3 nucleotides: TGTGCCAGCTCACCTACAGGTATCCCCGGGGAGCTGTTTTTT. Its protein product is CASSPTGIPGELFF. Full variable domain (rest looked up from reference TRBV18 and TRBJ2-2): NAGVMQNPRHLVRRRGQEARLRCSPMKGHSHVYWYRQLPEEGLKFMVYLQKENIIDESGMPKERFSAEFPKEGPSILRIQQVVRGDSAAYFCASSPTGIPGELFFGEGSRLTVL.

The V gene is TRBV7-8, the J gene TRBJ1-1; perhaps TRBD1 as D (6 bases). This CDR3 is built from 13 residues. Trimming took 1 base from V and 6 from J, leaving 9 bases between them. Germline loops: CDR1 SGHVS, CDR2 FQNEAQ. The CDR3 loop is CASSLVQGSEAFF. The CDR3 DNA reads TGTGCCAGCAGCTTAGTACAGGGATCTGAAGCTTTCTTT.

V usage is TRBV11-2 and J usage is TRBJ2-1; 8 bases align to TRBD2. The germline V gene encodes CDR1 SGHAT and CDR2 FQNNGV. V shed 4 bases and J 0 bases; nucleotides not matched to a gene: 5. The CDR3 is 16 residues long. CDR3 coding DNA: TGTGCCAGCAGCTCCCAAGCGGGAGACTCCTACAATGAGCAGTTCTTC. It specifies CASSSQAGDSYNEQFF.

The chain is built from TRBV18 and TRBJ2-2; D not resolved. Trimming stripped 0 bases from V and 1 base from J, with 3 bases between. The CDR3 consists of 14 residues. The germline V gene has CDR1 KGHSH and CDR2 LQKENI. Here the CDR3 reads CASSPPQNTGELFF. The CDR3 DNA follows: TGTGCCAGCTCACCACCCCAGAACACCGGGGAGCTGTTTTTT.

The gene calls are TRBV7-2 and TRBJ2-7; unclear D gene. The germline CDR1 and CDR2 sequences are SGHTA and FQGNSA. The CDR3 length is 9 residues. V lost 8 bases and J lost 4, with 3 bases in between. The CDR3 protein is CASGYEQYF. The CDR3 coding sequence is TGTGCCAGCGGGTACGAGCAGTACTTC.

The table lists this clone with a count of one. This rearrangement joins TRBV7-9 to TRBJ2-7, with D possibly being TRBD2 (7 bases). V was pared by 7 bases and J by 2 bases, with 15 bases between. CDR3 length: 14 amino acids. Germline V CDR1 and CDR2: SEHNR, FQNEAQ (reference sequence). CDR3 protein: CASNQGGGTYEQYF. CDR3 DNA: TGTGCCAGCAACCAAGGGGGGGGAACCTACGAGCAGTACTTC.

This clone was counted only a few times. The chain joins TRBV11-2 to TRBJ2-7; D is unclear. CDR3 size: 14 residues. V lost 4 bases, J lost 2 bases, and 12 bases lay in between. Per the germline V gene, CDR1 is SGHAT and CDR2 is FQNNGV. CDR3 amino acids: CASSSHGEAYEQYF. CDR3 in DNA: TGTGCCAGCAGCTCCCACGGAGAGGCCTACGAGCAGTACTTC.

The chain combines TRBV9 with TRBJ2-7, with D possibly matching TRBD2 (6 bases). V was trimmed by 3 bases and J by 5 bases, leaving 18 bases between them. Looked up from germline, CDR1 is SGDLS and CDR2 is YYNGEE. CDR3 size: 15 residues. In DNA form, the CDR3 reads TGTGCCAGCAGCGCCGGACTATCCGAGGTCGACGAGCAGTACTTC. As protein: CASSAGLSEVDEQYF. Together with reference TRBV9 and TRBJ2-7, the CDR3 gives the full variable domain: DSGVTQTPKHLITATGQRVTLRCSPRSGDLSVYWYQQSLDQGLQFLIQYYNGEERAKGNILERFSAQQFPDLHSELNLSSLELGDSALYFCASSAGLSEVDEQYFGPGTRLTVT.

This chain links TRBV7-9 with TRBJ1-2; 8 bases line up with TRBD1. V dropped 5 bases and J dropped 8; count of bases not matched to a gene: 7. This CDR3 is 13 amino acids long. CDR1 is SEHNR and CDR2 is FQNEAQ in the germline V gene (reference sequence). CDR3 sequence (DNA): TGTGCCAGCAGCCCTCAGGGGGCAAAGGGCTACACCTTC. Encoded protein: CASSPQGAKGYTF.

This chain links TRBV18 with TRBJ2-7; the match to TRBD1 covers 8 bases. The CDR3 sequence is 13 residues long. Germline CDR1 reads KGHSH; CDR2 reads LQKENI. With 3 bases clipped from V and 5 bases from J, the junction kept 3 bases outside the gene matches. The CDR3 region is CASSPDRGNEQYF. Written as DNA, the CDR3 is TGTGCCAGCTCACCCGACAGGGGTAACGAGCAGTACTTC.